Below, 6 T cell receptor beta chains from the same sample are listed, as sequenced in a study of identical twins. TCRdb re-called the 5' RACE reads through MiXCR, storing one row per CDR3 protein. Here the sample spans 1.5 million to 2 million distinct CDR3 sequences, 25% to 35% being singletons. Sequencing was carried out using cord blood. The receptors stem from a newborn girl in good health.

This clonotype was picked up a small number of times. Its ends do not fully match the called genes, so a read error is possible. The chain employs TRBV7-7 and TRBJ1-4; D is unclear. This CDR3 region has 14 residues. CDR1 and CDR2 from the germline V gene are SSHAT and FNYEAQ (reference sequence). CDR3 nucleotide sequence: TGTGCTAGCATATGGGGAGCAACTAATGAAAAACTGTTTTTT. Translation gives CASIWGATNEKLFF.

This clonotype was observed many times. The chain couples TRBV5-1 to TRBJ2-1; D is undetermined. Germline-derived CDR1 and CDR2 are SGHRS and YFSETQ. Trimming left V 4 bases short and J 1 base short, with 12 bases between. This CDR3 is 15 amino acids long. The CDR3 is CASSLPVGSYNEQFF. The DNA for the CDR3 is TGCGCCAGCAGCCTCCCTGTTGGATCCTACAATGAGCAGTTCTTC.

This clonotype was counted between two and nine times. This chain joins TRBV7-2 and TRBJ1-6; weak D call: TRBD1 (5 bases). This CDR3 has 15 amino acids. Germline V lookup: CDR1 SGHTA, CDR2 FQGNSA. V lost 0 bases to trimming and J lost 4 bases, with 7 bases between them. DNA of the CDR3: TGTGCCAGCAGCTTAGCGGGACGATATAATTCACCCCTCCACTTT. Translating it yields CASSLAGRYNSPLHF.

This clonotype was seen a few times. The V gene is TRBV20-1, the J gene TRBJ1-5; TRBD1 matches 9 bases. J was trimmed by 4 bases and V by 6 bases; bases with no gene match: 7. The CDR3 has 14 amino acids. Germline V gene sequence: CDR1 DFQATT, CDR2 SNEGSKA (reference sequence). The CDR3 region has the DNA TGCAGTGCCCCGATAGGGACAGGGAATCAGCCCCAGCATTTT. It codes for CSAPIGTGNQPQHF.

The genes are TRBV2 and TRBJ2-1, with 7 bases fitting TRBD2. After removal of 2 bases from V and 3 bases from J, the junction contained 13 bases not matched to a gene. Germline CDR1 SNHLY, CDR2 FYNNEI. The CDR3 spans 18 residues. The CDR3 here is CASSERRRLSGGYNEQFF. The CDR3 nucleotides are TGTGCCAGCAGTGAAAGACGGAGGTTGTCGGGAGGCTACAATGAGCAGTTCTTC.

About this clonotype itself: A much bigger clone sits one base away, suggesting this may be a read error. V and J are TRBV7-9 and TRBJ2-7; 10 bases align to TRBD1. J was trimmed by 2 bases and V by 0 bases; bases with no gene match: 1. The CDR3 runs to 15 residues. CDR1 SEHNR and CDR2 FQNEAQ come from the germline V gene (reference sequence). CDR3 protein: CASSLATGGPYEQYF. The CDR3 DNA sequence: TGTGCCAGCAGCTTAGCGACAGGGGGCCCCTACGAGCAGTACTTC.